This record looks at one T cell receptor beta chain sequence and its context. These data come from a study of blood T cell repertoires in COVID-19. Study at large: In each case, the material was cDNA or gDNA derived from T cells, B-cell-depleted T cells, or PBMCs.

From germline, CDR1 is LNHDA and CDR2 SQIVND (reference sequence). The CDR3 is 15 amino acids. The V segment lost 3 bases and the J segment 3 bases; nucleotides outside the gene matches: 8. In the authors' methods: Amplification of reference gene primers provided the estimated nucleated cell counts. The repertoire was sequenced with immunoSEQ multiplex PCR; TCRdb's copy has only in-frame clones and lacks some. The V and J calls and clone size are taken from that table; D and trimming were inferred from the DNA. The sample yields about 330,000 clones, roughly 90% seen once. Cohorts were determined from participant-reported clinical history.

This sequence was found in a woman aged 25 to 39 who had recovered from COVID-19. The chain carries TRBV19 and TRBJ2-7, with TRBD2 matching 7 bases. Sequences were obtained from PBMCs or T cells enriched from blood (not recorded which). The CDR3 sequence: CASSMGRREIYEQYF. For the CDR3, the DNA is TGTGCCAGTAGTATGGGGCGGCGGGAGATCTACGAGCAGTACTTC.